The 27 T cell receptor beta chains below come from one sample, sequenced in a study of blood T cells in healthy people across ages. A sample-barcoded 5' primer and a J-beta primer mix were used in a second PCR of roughly 6 to 11 cycles. TCRdb reprocessed the 5' RACE reads via MiXCR and lists one record per CDR3 protein. The sample has hundreds of thousands of distinct CDR3 sequences, about 36% seen once. Sequencing was carried out using blood. The receptors were sampled from a man aged 18 to 35 in good health.

This clonotype appeared a single time. CDR3 nucleotides: TGTGCCAGCAGCTTTTCCCCAGGGGCTGGGGCCAACGTCCTGACTTTC. Translation gives CASSFSPGAGANVLTF. This chain uses TRBV7-2 with TRBJ2-6; TRBD1 might be the D (6 bases). From germline, CDR1 is SGHTA and CDR2 FQGNSA. V gave up 3 bases and J gave up 2 bases, with 11 bases separating them. There are 16 residues in the CDR3.

CDR3 in DNA: TGTGCCATCAGGGACGACAGGGGGAACACTGAAGCTTTCTTT. Translating gives CAIRDDRGNTEAFF. V and J are TRBV10-3 and TRBJ1-1; 8 nucleotides align to TRBD1. The CDR3 is 14 amino acids. CDR1 is ENHRY and CDR2 is SYGVKD in the germline V gene. With 6 bases clipped from V and 1 base from J, the junction kept 4 bases outside the gene matches.

V gene TRBV4-3 combines with J gene TRBJ2-1, with D maybe TRBD2 (6 bases). This CDR3 is built from 15 residues. The germline V gene has CDR1 LGHNA and CDR2 YSLEER. Trimming left V 2 bases short and J 9 bases short, with 17 bases between. The chain's CDR3 is CASSQTNAGPVEQFF. The DNA for the CDR3 is TGCGCCAGCAGCCAAACTAATGCGGGGCCGGTTGAGCAGTTCTTC.

This clonotype has a handful of counts. The chain uses TRBV6-1 and TRBJ2-1, with 7 bases matching TRBD1. The CDR3 covers 14 residues. Germline assignment: CDR1 MNHNS and CDR2 SASEGT. The ends lost 2 bases at V and 14 bases at J; junction bases unmatched: 12. CDR3 nucleotide sequence: TGTGCCAGCAGTGAAACCGCCGGGACAGTAGTTGAGTTCTTC. Translated: CASSETAGTVVEFF.

The sample holds a few counts of this clonotype. This chain uses TRBV5-6 with TRBJ1-2; D call uncertain. The CDR3 is made up of 15 amino acids. V gave up 4 bases and J gave up 4 bases, with 17 bases separating them. CDR1 is SGHDT and CDR2 is YYEEEE in the germline V gene. CDR3 protein: CASSMNGPLSYGYTF. CDR3 DNA: TGTGCCAGCAGCATGAACGGACCCCTTAGCTATGGCTACACCTTC.

This clonotype was picked up a small number of times. The rearrangement links TRBV4-3 to TRBJ1-2; D unresolved. Germline-derived CDR1 and CDR2 are LGHNA and YSLEER. With 0 bases removed from V and 8 bases from J, the gap between germline ends came to 16 bases. The CDR3 is 15 residues long. The CDR3 is CASSQDRGVVDGYTF. CDR3 sequence (DNA): TGCGCCAGCAGCCAAGATCGTGGGGTAGTCGACGGCTACACCTTC.

This clonotype was observed a few times. The chain is built from TRBV14 and TRBJ2-1, with D hard to call. The CDR3 extends over 9 amino acids. V lost 7 bases to trimming and J lost 15 bases, with 10 bases between them. Germline values: CDR1 SGHDN, CDR2 FVKESK. CDR3 sequence reads: CASISKAFF. The DNA for the CDR3 is TGTGCCAGCATATCAAAGGCGTTCTTC.

The chain joins TRBV27 to TRBJ2-7; no clear D gene. With the DNA end fitting TRBJ2-5 better, the J assignment may be wrong. The germline CDR1 and CDR2 sequences are MNHEY and SMNVEV (reference sequence). This CDR3 has 13 residues. The CDR3 sequence: CASSVVGWETQYF. The CDR3 nucleotides read TGTGCCAGCAGTGTGGTGGGCTGGGAGACCCAGTACTTC.

This clonotype was picked up many times. The gene calls are TRBV20-1 and TRBJ2-1, with unresolved D. Germline V gene data show CDR1 as DFQATT and CDR2 as SNEGSKA (reference sequence). V lost 0 bases and J 9 bases, leaving 6 bases between the germline ends. The CDR3 contains 11 residues. CDR3 sequence reads: CSARELGEQFF. DNA for the CDR3: TGCAGTGCTAGAGAGTTGGGTGAGCAGTTCTTC.

This sequence joins TRBV7-2 and TRBJ2-5; a possible D gene is TRBD2 (5 bases). CDR1 and CDR2 (germline): SGHTA, FQGNSA. CDR3 length equals 13 residues. V was trimmed by 1 base and J by 3 bases, leaving 6 bases between them. The CDR3 sequence is CASSLVREETQYF. In DNA, the CDR3 is TGTGCCAGCAGCTTAGTGAGGGAAGAGACCCAGTACTTC.

Remarks on this clonotype: This may arise from a read error, as a much more abundant clone is one base away. The V and J genes are TRBV7-9 and TRBJ2-1; 10 positions match TRBD1. The J segment lost 5 bases and the V segment lost 5 bases, leaving 6 bases of the junction unmatched. Germline values: CDR1 SEHNR, CDR2 FQNEAQ (reference sequence). The CDR3 extends over 15 amino acids. CDR3 nucleotide sequence: TGTGCCAGCAGCGGGACAGGGGAGGTCCACAATGAGCAGTTCTTC. Translation: CASSGTGEVHNEQFF.

The chain links TRBV4-2 to TRBJ1-3; no clear D gene. Trimming took off 4 bases at V and 0 bases at J, with 16 bases between the two ends. Per germline, CDR1 LGHNA and CDR2 YNFKEQ. This CDR3 is 17 amino acids long. The CDR3 region has the DNA TGTGCCAGCAGCCGAGAGCCGGGGAAGTCCTCTGGAAACACCATATATTTT. It encodes CASSREPGKSSGNTIYF.

This clonotype has ten or more counts. The gene calls are TRBV25-1 and TRBJ1-1; TRBD1 matches 7 bases. The V gene end was trimmed by 2 bases and the J gene end by 7 bases; junction bases not matched to a gene: 4. Germline CDR1 and CDR2: MGHDK and SYGVNS. CDR3 length equals 13 residues. This CDR3 reads CASSETGAREAFF. For the CDR3, the DNA is TGTGCCAGCAGTGAAACAGGGGCGCGTGAAGCTTTCTTT.

The rearrangement links TRBV29-1 to TRBJ2-7, with D possibly being TRBD1 or TRBD2 (6 bases each). In germline, CDR1 is SQVTM, CDR2 ANQGSEA. Between the trimmed V and J ends, which lost 3 bases and 7 bases, there was a span of 19 bases. This CDR3 has 14 amino acids. CDR3 amino acids: CSVDRGDSYNEQYF. For the CDR3, the DNA is TGCAGCGTTGATAGGGGGGACTCCTACAATGAGCAGTACTTC.

The chain has TRBV29-1 and TRBJ2-2; weak D call: TRBD1 (5 bases). The V end lost 4 bases, the J end lost 5 bases, and 8 bases lay between the germline ends. Germline loops: CDR1 SQVTM, CDR2 ANQGSEA. The CDR3 consists of 12 residues. The DNA of the CDR3 is TGCAGCGTTGGGCACAGGACCGGGGAGCTGTTTTTT. Translated: CSVGHRTGELFF.

This clonotype was counted a single time. The chain employs TRBV5-8 and TRBJ2-5; either TRBD1 or TRBD2 may supply D (5 bases each). CDR1 and CDR2 (germline): SGHTS, YDEGEE. This CDR3 contains 15 residues. V shed 5 bases and J shed 11 bases, with 25 bases lying between them. The CDR3 region is CASRGVGMTGLKQYF. CDR3 DNA sequence: TGTGCCAGCAGGGGTGTGGGCATGACGGGGCTCAAGCAGTACTTC.

The rearrangement links TRBV3-1 to TRBJ2-1; perhaps TRBD2 as D (6 bases). The CDR3 totals 14 residues. V lost 4 bases to trimming and J lost 9 bases, with 16 bases between them. Germline CDR1 LGHDT, CDR2 YNNKEL (reference sequence). The CDR3 loop reads CASSRDSRVGEQFF. As DNA, the CDR3 is TGTGCCAGCAGCCGGGACTCAAGAGTCGGTGAGCAGTTCTTC.

J is TRBJ2-3 and V is TRBV4-1, with unresolved D. The CDR3 runs to 12 residues. CDR1 and CDR2 from the germline V gene are MGHRA and YSYEKL. The V end lost 5 bases, the J end lost 9 bases, and 12 bases lay between the germline ends. DNA for the CDR3: TGCGCCAGCAGCGGCCCACAAGGAACGCAGTATTTT. As protein: CASSGPQGTQYF.

This sequence joins TRBV7-2 and TRBJ1-1; 7 bases align to TRBD1. Germline trimming cut 5 bases from V and 1 base from J; bases unmatched to any gene: 10. The germline CDR1 and CDR2 sequences are SGHTA and FQGNSA. There are 16 residues in the CDR3. The CDR3 region has the DNA TGTGCCAGCAGCCCTATCCCCGGGACAGAGAACACTGAAGCTTTCTTT. It specifies CASSPIPGTENTEAFF.

The V and J genes are TRBV7-9 and TRBJ1-1; D is perhaps TRBD1 (6 bases). The V gene lost 1 base and the J gene lost 5 bases, with 17 bases spanning the gap. The CDR3 is 16 residues long. Germline V lookup: CDR1 SEHNR, CDR2 FQNEAQ (reference sequence). The CDR3 coding sequence is TGTGCCAGCAGCTTAGGATCCCAGGGGCGGGGAACTGAAGCTTTCTTT. Translation gives CASSLGSQGRGTEAFF.

This chain uses TRBV29-1 with TRBJ2-7; weak D call: TRBD2 (6 bases). The V and J ends lost 7 bases and 1 base respectively, with 11 bases between them. The CDR3 sequence is 12 residues long. Germline V CDR1 and CDR2: SQVTM, ANQGSEA. DNA of the CDR3: TGCAGCGGCTGGGACTCTTCCTACGAGCAGTACTTC. Translated: CSGWDSSYEQYF.

Points on this clonotype: Relative to the germline gene, one junction end is altered; a read error may explain this. The chain employs TRBV7-2 and TRBJ2-7, with 16 bases matching TRBD2. TRBJ2-4 matches the DNA end more closely, so the J call is doubtful. The CDR3 length is 17 residues. The germline CDR1 and CDR2 sequences are SGHTA and FQGNSA. The CDR3 DNA follows: TGTGCCTGCAGCTTGGGACTAGCGGGGGGGCCCGTAAACATTCAGTACTTC. It codes for CACSLGLAGGPVNIQYF.

J is TRBJ2-4 and V is TRBV20-1, with TRBD2 matching over 7 bases. The J call may be faulty, since TRBJ2-5 better matches the DNA end. Germline CDR1 is DFQATT and CDR2 is SNEGSKA (reference sequence). The CDR3 consists of 14 residues. The CDR3 loop reads CSARPDGGQETQYF. The CDR3 coding sequence is TGCAGTGCTAGACCCGACGGGGGGCAAGAGACCCAGTACTTC.

V and J are TRBV4-1 and TRBJ1-4, with 7 nucleotides matching TRBD1. The CDR3 loop spans 17 amino acids. Germline CDR1 and CDR2: MGHRA and YSYEKL. J gave up 8 bases and V 4 bases, and 16 bases lay outside the gene matches. CDR3 region: CASSPGTEGDLFEKLFF. The CDR3, as DNA: TGCGCCAGCAGCCCCGGGACAGAGGGCGACTTGTTCGAAAAACTGTTTTTT.

The V and J genes are TRBV10-2 and TRBJ1-1, with 9 nucleotides matching TRBD1. J lost 1 base, V lost 6 bases, and 3 bases had no gene match. The CDR3 contains 14 residues. CDR1 is WSHSY, CDR2 SAAADI, per germline. The CDR3 coding sequence is TGCGCCAGCAGATGGGACAGGGAGAACACTGAAGCTTTCTTT. Translating gives CASRWDRENTEAFF.

Many counts were recorded for this clonotype. The V and J genes are TRBV6-5 and TRBJ1-2; TRBD1 agrees at 7 bases. V lost 6 bases, J lost 7 bases, and 14 bases stayed unmatched. In germline, CDR1 is MNHEY, CDR2 SVGAGI. The CDR3 is 15 residues long. Written as DNA, the CDR3 is TGTGCCAGCAGCCGAGACGGGACAGTTAACCGTGGCTACACCTTC. The encoded protein is CASSRDGTVNRGYTF.

The rearrangement joins TRBV3-1 to TRBJ1-2; unclear D gene. Germline CDR1 is LGHDT and CDR2 is YNNKEL (reference sequence). Trimming took off 0 bases at V and 4 bases at J, with 12 bases between the two ends. The CDR3 is 15 residues long. The CDR3 nucleotides read TGTGCCAGCAGCCAAGAAGCCACGGGCCCCTATGGCTACACCTTC. Protein sequence: CASSQEATGPYGYTF.